Presented here are 26 T cell receptor beta chains from one specimen sequenced in a study of cytomegalovirus exposure and HLA in healthy donors. PCR used 60 Vbeta primers and 13 Jbeta primers. Clones were read by immunoSEQ multiplex PCR, and TCRdb kept only the in-frame ones, dropping some. The sample data list about 83,000 clones. Sequencing input: PBMCs. The source is a man aged 18 to 29 in good health and CMV-seropositive.

V is TRBV29-1 and J is TRBJ2-2, with TRBD2 identical over 8 bases. V trimming: 6 bases; J trimming: 4 bases; junction bases outside the gene matches: 19. This CDR3 is built from 18 residues. Germline lookup yields CDR1 SQVTM and CDR2 ANQGSEA. CDR3 nucleotide sequence: TGCAGCGTCCGGGACAAACCTGGGGGGCTAGCGGGCACCGGGGAGCTGTTTTTT. Protein product: CSVRDKPGGLAGTGELFF.

The chain carries TRBV19 and TRBJ1-1; TRBD1 is a possible D gene (6 bases). V lost 5 bases and J lost 4, with 14 bases in between. Per germline, CDR1 LNHDA and CDR2 SQIVND (reference sequence). The CDR3 covers 14 residues. Written as DNA, the CDR3 is TGTGCCAGTAGTTATCCCGAGGGGGTCACTGAAGCTTTCTTT. It is translated as CASSYPEGVTEAFF.

This CDR3 is CASSQGGGSSYNEQFF. CDR3 sequence (DNA): TGTGCCAGCAGCCAGGGCGGGGGGAGCTCCTACAATGAGCAGTTCTTC. This chain links TRBV7-9 with TRBJ2-1; 8 bases are a match to TRBD2. V lost 5 bases to trimming and J lost 0 bases; unmatched junction nucleotides: 6. Germline V gene sequence: CDR1 SEHNR, CDR2 FQNEAQ (reference sequence). The CDR3 runs to 16 residues.

The V gene is TRBV2, the J gene TRBJ1-1; D is uncertain. Trimming stripped 10 bases from V and 10 bases from J, with 13 bases between. Germline V gene lookup returns CDR1 SNHLY and CDR2 FYNNEI. The CDR3 consists of 10 residues. CDR3 sequence: CATLLRVAFF. CDR3 sequence (DNA): TGTGCCACCTTGCTTCGAGTAGCTTTCTTT.

About this clone: Other nucleotide sequences in the sample specify the same CDR3. The gene calls are TRBV6-5 and TRBJ1-2; TRBD1 might be the D (6 bases). The CDR3 runs to 14 residues. The germline V gene has CDR1 MNHEY and CDR2 SVGAGI. Deletions cut 5 bases from V and 6 bases from J, with 16 bases between. In DNA form, the CDR3 reads TGTGCCAGCAGTCGAAACAGGGCCATAGATGGCTACACCTTC. Its translation is CASSRNRAIDGYTF.

This chain uses TRBV7-8 with TRBJ2-7; D perhaps matches TRBD2 (6 bases). The germline V gene has CDR1 SGHVS and CDR2 FQNEAQ. The CDR3 loop spans 13 amino acids. V lost 5 bases, J lost 2 bases, and 10 bases lay in between. The CDR3 region has the DNA TGTGCCAGCAGCCGGGACTTTACCTACGAGCAGTACTTC. Its translation is CASSRDFTYEQYF.

The genes are TRBV30 and TRBJ2-1, with TRBD2 identical over 9 bases. The CDR3 length is 16 residues. V was clipped by 2 bases and J by 5 bases; unmatched bases: 10. CDR1 is GTSNPN and CDR2 is SVGIG in the germline V gene (reference sequence). In nucleotides, the CDR3 is TGTGCCTGGAGTCAGATTCAGCGGGGGGCCGACAATGAGCAGTTCTTC. Its translation is CAWSQIQRGADNEQFF.

The chain carries TRBV11-2 and TRBJ2-7; the match to TRBD1 covers 8 bases. J lost 2 bases, V lost 3 bases, and 3 bases had no gene match. Germline lookup yields CDR1 SGHAT and CDR2 FQNNGV. The CDR3 spans 14 residues. In nucleotides, the CDR3 is TGTGCCAGCAGCTTGGACAGGGCCGCCTACGAGCAGTACTTC. Its translation: CASSLDRAAYEQYF.

This chain connects TRBV10-3 to TRBJ1-1, with TRBD1 as a possible D gene (6 bases). CDR3 length equals 18 residues. V lost 5 bases, J lost 0 bases, and 22 bases lay in between. Per germline, CDR1 ENHRY and CDR2 SYGVKD. CDR3 amino acids: CAISRTGGASALNTEAFF. The CDR3 DNA sequence: TGTGCCATCAGTCGAACCGGGGGGGCCTCCGCCTTGAACACTGAAGCTTTCTTT.

DNA for the CDR3: TGTGCCAGCAGTGCTTTCGTGGGGGCCCAGGAAATAGAAAATGGCTACACCTTC. This gives the protein CASSAFVGAQEIENGYTF. V and J are TRBV28 and TRBJ1-2, with D perhaps matching TRBD1 (6 bases). Germline V lookup: CDR1 MDHEN, CDR2 SYDVKM. CDR3 length: 18 residues. V was pared by 5 bases and J by 6 bases, with 28 bases between.

The CDR3 sequence is CASSQAASVSWDTQYF. DNA of the CDR3: TGTGCCAGCAGCCAAGCGGCTAGCGTTTCTTGGGATACGCAGTATTTT. J is TRBJ2-3 and V is TRBV4-2, with TRBD2 as a possible D gene (6 bases). V was shortened by 1 base and J by 6 bases, with 17 bases between the two germline ends. Looked up from germline, CDR1 is LGHNA and CDR2 is YNFKEQ. The CDR3 extends over 16 amino acids.

The rearrangement links TRBV30 to TRBJ1-1; 7 nucleotides align to TRBD1. The CDR3 extends over 13 amino acids. Trimming at V came to 1 base and at J to 4 bases, leaving 3 bases not matched to a gene. Germline V gene data show CDR1 as GTSNPN and CDR2 as SVGIG (reference sequence). CDR3 nucleotides: TGTGCCTGGAGTGGTGACAGGGTCACTGAAGCTTTCTTT. Protein: CAWSGDRVTEAFF.

The gene calls are TRBV9 and TRBJ1-2; D ambiguous. Germline CDR1 SGDLS, CDR2 YYNGEE. Trimming cost V 0 bases and J 8 bases, with 11 bases left between them. CDR3 length: 13 amino acids. CDR3: CASSVGRAYGYTF. CDR3 nucleotides: TGTGCCAGCAGCGTAGGGAGGGCCTACGGCTACACCTTC.

Of note for this clone: At one end, the junction sequence differs from germline, possibly due to a read error. The gene calls are TRBV6-1 and TRBJ1-1, with a tentative D call TRBD1 (5 bases). Germline V gives CDR1 MNHNS, CDR2 SASEGT. This CDR3 comprises 18 residues. The CDR3 here is CASREALVPSGRHTEAFF. The DNA for the CDR3 is TGTGCCAGCAGGGAAGCCCTTGTTCCTTCAGGGCGTCACACTGAAGCTTTCTTT.

The CDR3 nucleotides are TGTGCCAGCAGCCAAGTGGCGGGAACGCACACAGATACGCAGTATTTT. Translated: CASSQVAGTHTDTQYF. The chain carries TRBV14 and TRBJ2-3; D is possibly TRBD2 (6 bases). The V and J ends lost 1 base and 2 bases respectively, with 13 bases between them. CDR3 length: 16 residues. Germline lookup yields CDR1 SGHDN and CDR2 FVKESK.

V is TRBV18 and J is TRBJ1-4, with D possibly being TRBD1 (6 bases). The germline V and J ends were trimmed by 3 bases and 7 bases, with 18 bases remaining between them. The CDR3 is made up of 16 amino acids. Germline-derived CDR1 and CDR2 are KGHSH and LQKENI. This chain's CDR3 is CASSPVQGALSEKLFF. The CDR3 nucleotides are TGTGCCAGCTCACCGGTACAGGGAGCACTATCTGAAAAACTGTTTTTT.

The chain employs TRBV2 and TRBJ1-1, with D unclear. Germline CDR1 and CDR2: SNHLY and FYNNEI. This CDR3 has 16 residues. Trimming took 5 bases from V and 5 from J, leaving 21 bases between them. CDR3 sequence: CASSPTGSVGNTEAFF. CDR3 bases: TGTGCCAGCAGTCCTACGGGGTCAGTCGGTAATACTGAAGCTTTCTTT.

This chain uses TRBV11-2 with TRBJ2-7; 8 bases fit TRBD1. The ends lost 6 bases at V and 2 bases at J; junction bases unmatched: 6. CDR1 is SGHAT, CDR2 FQNNGV, per germline. The CDR3 runs 14 residues. The CDR3 protein is CASSQTGVAYEQYF. The CDR3 DNA sequence: TGTGCCAGCAGTCAGACAGGGGTAGCCTACGAGCAGTACTTC.

The chain uses TRBV9 and TRBJ1-6; TRBD1 is a possible D gene (6 bases). The germline V gene has CDR1 SGDLS and CDR2 YYNGEE. The CDR3 sequence is 14 residues long. The germline V and J ends were trimmed by 2 bases and 7 bases, with 10 bases remaining between them. This chain's CDR3 is CASSVQGMNSPLHF. CDR3 nucleotide sequence: TGTGCCAGCAGCGTTCAGGGGATGAATTCACCCCTCCACTTT.

This chain links TRBV5-1 with TRBJ2-7, with 7 positions matching TRBD1. After removal of 2 bases from V and 5 bases from J, the junction contained 4 bases not matched to a gene. The CDR3 sequence is 13 residues long. Germline V gene data show CDR1 as SGHRS and CDR2 as YFSETQ. In nucleotides, the CDR3 is TGCGCCAGCAGCTTTACAGGGGACAACGAGCAGTACTTC. As protein: CASSFTGDNEQYF.

This sequence joins TRBV11-2 and TRBJ2-7, with D hard to call. Looked up from germline, CDR1 is SGHAT and CDR2 is FQNNGV. V lost 6 bases, J lost 7 bases, and 13 bases lay in between. CDR3 length: 12 amino acids. In nucleotides, the CDR3 is TGTGCCAGCAGTTTAACCCTACAGGAGCAGTACTTC. Residues: CASSLTLQEQYF.

Comment on this clone: Distinct nucleotide sequences in the sample also encode this CDR3. The CDR3 DNA reads as TGTGCCAGCAGCGTAGACGGGAGGACGGAGACCCAGTACTTC. This gives the protein CASSVDGRTETQYF. The J gene is TRBJ2-5, the V gene TRBV9; 7 bases fit TRBD2. This CDR3 contains 14 residues. The V gene end was trimmed by 0 bases and the J gene end by 5 bases; junction bases not matched to a gene: 4. The germline CDR1 and CDR2 sequences are SGDLS and YYNGEE.

The chain employs TRBV5-6 and TRBJ2-3, with TRBD2 as a possible D gene (6 bases). V gave up 2 bases and J gave up 6 bases, with 13 bases separating them. The CDR3 runs 14 residues. The germline V gene has CDR1 SGHDT and CDR2 YYEEEE. The CDR3 reads CASSFRRRDDTQYF. The CDR3 nucleotides are TGTGCCAGCAGCTTTCGACGGAGGGATGATACGCAGTATTTT.

CDR3 nucleotides: TGTGCCAGCAGCCCGAGGGGGGGTTACTACGAGCAGTACTTC. Its protein is CASSPRGGYYEQYF. The chain uses TRBV21-1 and TRBJ2-7; the D call of TRBD2 is as the table states it, not checked on the DNA. TRBV21-1 is shown as a pseudogene. The CDR3 runs 14 residues.

J is TRBJ1-1 and V is TRBV13; D is unclear. The CDR3 has 13 amino acids. Between the trimmed V and J ends, which lost 4 bases and 7 bases, there was a span of 13 bases. The germline CDR1 and CDR2 sequences are PRHDT and FYEKMQ (reference sequence). In nucleotides, the CDR3 is TGTGCCAGCAGCTCCACAGCCGCCCTTGAAGCTTTCTTT. Protein product: CASSSTAALEAFF.

The chain is built from TRBV4-1 and TRBJ2-5; 9 nucleotides align to TRBD1. This CDR3 has 15 amino acids. The V segment lost 4 bases and the J segment 3 bases; nucleotides outside the gene matches: 6. Germline-derived CDR1 and CDR2 are MGHRA and YSYEKL. This CDR3 reads CASSPRQGVEETQYF. CDR3 coding DNA: TGCGCCAGCAGCCCTAGACAGGGGGTGGAAGAGACCCAGTACTTC.